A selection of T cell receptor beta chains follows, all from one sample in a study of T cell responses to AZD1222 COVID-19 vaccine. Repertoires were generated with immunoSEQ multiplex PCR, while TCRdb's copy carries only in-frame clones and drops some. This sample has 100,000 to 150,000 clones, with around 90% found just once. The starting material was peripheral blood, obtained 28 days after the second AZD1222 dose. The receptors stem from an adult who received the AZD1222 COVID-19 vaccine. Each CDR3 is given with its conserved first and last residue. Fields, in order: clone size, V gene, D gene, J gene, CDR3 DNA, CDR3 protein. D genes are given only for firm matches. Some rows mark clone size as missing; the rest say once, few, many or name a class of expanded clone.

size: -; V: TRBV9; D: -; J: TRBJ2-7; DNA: TGTGCCAGCAGCGTTAAGCCAGGACAGAAGCAGTACTTC; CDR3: CASSVKPGQKQYF
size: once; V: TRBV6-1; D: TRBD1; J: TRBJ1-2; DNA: TGTGCCAGCAGTGGGGTGTCTGGGACAGGGGGGACCTTCTATGGCTACACCTTC; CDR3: CASSGVSGTGGTFYGYTF
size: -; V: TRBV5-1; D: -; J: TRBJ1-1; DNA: TGCGCCAGCAGCTTGTACACCCTGAACACTGAAGCTTTCTTT; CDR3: CASSLYTLNTEAFF
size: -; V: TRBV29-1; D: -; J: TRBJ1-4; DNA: TGCAGCGTTGTAGAAAGGGGCGATGAAAAACTGTTTTTT; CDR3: CSVVERGDEKLFF
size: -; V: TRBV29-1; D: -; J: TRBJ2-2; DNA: TGCAGCGTTTACGGGTGGAACACCGGGGAGCTGTTTTTT; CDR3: CSVYGWNTGELFF
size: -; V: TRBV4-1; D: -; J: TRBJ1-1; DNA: TGCGCCAGCAGCCAATTCCCGGGAACTGAAGCTTTCTTT; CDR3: CASSQFPGTEAFF
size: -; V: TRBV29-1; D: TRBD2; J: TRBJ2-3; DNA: TGCAGCGTTGCGGTTAGCGGGAGCACAGATACGCAGTATTTT; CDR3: CSVAVSGSTDTQYF
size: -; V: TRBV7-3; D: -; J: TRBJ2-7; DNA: TGTGCCAGCAGCCTGGGACCGACTACCTACGAGCAGTACTTC; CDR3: CASSLGPTTYEQYF
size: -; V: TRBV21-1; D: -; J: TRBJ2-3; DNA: TGTGCCAGCAGCAAACGCGCGGGAGGGCCGTCCACAGATACGCAGTATTTT; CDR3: CASSKRAGGPSTDTQYF
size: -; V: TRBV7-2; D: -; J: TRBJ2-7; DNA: TGTGCCAGCAGCTCCGACCCACCTTCCCGTAAGTCTTTC; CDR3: CASSSDPPSRKSF
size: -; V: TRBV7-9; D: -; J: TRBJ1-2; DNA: TGTGCCAGCAGCTTCCCGACAGTCAACTATGGCTACACCTTC; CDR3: CASSFPTVNYGYTF
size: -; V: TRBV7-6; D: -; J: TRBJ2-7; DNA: TGTGCCAGCAGCTCAGGACAGAAATCCTACGAGCAGTACTTC; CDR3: CASSSGQKSYEQYF
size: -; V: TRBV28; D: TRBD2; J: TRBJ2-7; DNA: TGTGCCAGCAGTACCGGACTAGTGAATAGATACGAGCAGTACTTC; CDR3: CASSTGLVNRYEQYF
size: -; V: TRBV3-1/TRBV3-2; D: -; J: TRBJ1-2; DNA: TGTGCCAGCAGCCAATTGGGTCAGGGCTATGGCTACACCTTC; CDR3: CASSQLGQGYGYTF
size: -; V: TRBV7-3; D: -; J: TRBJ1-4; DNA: TGTGCCAGCAGCCGGACAGAGAATGAAAAACTGTTTTTT; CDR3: CASSRTENEKLFF
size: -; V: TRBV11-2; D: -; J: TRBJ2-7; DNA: TGTGCCAGCAGCCAATACTACGAGCAGTACTTC; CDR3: CASSQYYEQYF
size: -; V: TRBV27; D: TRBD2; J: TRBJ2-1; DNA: TGTGCCAGCAGTTCCCGGGTAGCGGGGCTCAATGAGCAGTTCTTC; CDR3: CASSSRVAGLNEQFF
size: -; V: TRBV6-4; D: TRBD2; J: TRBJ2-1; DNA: TGTGCCAGCAGTGACTCGACTAGCGGGAGCAAGTTCTTC; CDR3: CASSDSTSGSKFF
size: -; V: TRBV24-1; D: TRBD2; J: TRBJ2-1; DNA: TGTGCCACCAGTGCCCCGAGGGGAGGGGCCTACAATGAGCAGTTCTTC; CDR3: CATSAPRGGAYNEQFF
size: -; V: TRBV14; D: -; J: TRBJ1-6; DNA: TGTGCCAGCAGCCAACTCGGGAGCACCTATAATTCACCCCTCCACTTT; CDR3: CASSQLGSTYNSPLHF
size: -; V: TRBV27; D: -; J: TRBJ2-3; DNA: TGTGCCAGCATTGGGGGGAGCACAGATACGCAGTATTTT; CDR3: CASIGGSTDTQYF
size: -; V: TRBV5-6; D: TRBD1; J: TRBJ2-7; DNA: TGTGCCAGCAGCAGGCAACAGGGGTTTCACGAGCAGTACTTC; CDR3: CASSRQQGFHEQYF
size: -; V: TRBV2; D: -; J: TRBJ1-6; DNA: TGTGCCAGCAGTGGAACCCCGACGGTGGCCCCTTCACCCCTCCACTTT; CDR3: CASSGTPTVAPSPLHF
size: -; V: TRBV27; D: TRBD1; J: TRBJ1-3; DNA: TGTGCCAGCAGTCGAACAGGGGAAACTGGAAACACCATATATTTT; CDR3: CASSRTGETGNTIYF
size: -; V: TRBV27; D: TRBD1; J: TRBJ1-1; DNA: TGTGCCAGCAGCCTAGACAGGGGAAGTATGAACACTGAAGCTTTCTTT; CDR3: CASSLDRGSMNTEAFF
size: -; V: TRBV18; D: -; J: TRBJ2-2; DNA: TGTGCCAGCTCCCATGTAAACACCGGGGAGCTGTTTTTT; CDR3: CASSHVNTGELFF
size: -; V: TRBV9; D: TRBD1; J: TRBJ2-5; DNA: TGTGCCAGCAGCGTAGAGGGACCAGGGGGTCTTACCCAGTACTTC; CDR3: CASSVEGPGGLTQYF
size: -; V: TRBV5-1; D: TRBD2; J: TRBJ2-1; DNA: TGCGCCAGCAGCCGCCAGCGGGACCAGTTCTTC; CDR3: CASSRQRDQFF
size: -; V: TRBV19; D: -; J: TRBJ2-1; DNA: TGTGCCAGTAGTTCCGGGAATTACAATGAGCAGTTCTTC; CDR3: CASSSGNYNEQFF
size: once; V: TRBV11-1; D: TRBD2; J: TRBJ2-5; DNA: TGTGCCAGCAGCTTATGGGCTAGCGGATTTCAAGAGACCCAGTACTTC; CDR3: CASSLWASGFQETQYF